Each of the 21 T cell receptor beta chains below was sequenced from the same sample in a study of T cells in Graves' hyperthyroidism and ophthalmopathy. The TCR beta CDR3 regions underwent amplification using RNA transcripts as the source. First-round RT-PCR with HTBI primers amplified the TCR CDR3 region. TCRdb ran MiXCR on the multiplex PCR reads and lists one entry per CDR3 protein. The sample shows about 580,000 distinct CDR3 sequences, 46% of them seen only once. Sequencing input: peripheral blood or thyroid tissue (not recorded which). These receptors were taken from a woman younger than 30 with Graves' hyperthyroidism.

The chain is built from TRBV2 and TRBJ1-1; 7 bases fit TRBD1. CDR3 length: 14 residues. Germline CDR1 and CDR2: SNHLY and FYNNEI. V dropped 4 bases and J dropped 1; count of bases not matched to a gene: 3. The CDR3 loop reads CASSVGGGNTEAFF. The DNA of the CDR3 is TGTGCCAGCAGTGTAGGGGGCGGGAACACTGAAGCTTTCTTT.

This chain links TRBV20-1 with TRBJ1-2, with TRBD1 matching over 7 bases. Germline V gene lookup returns CDR1 DFQATT and CDR2 SNEGSKA (reference sequence). V lost 1 base and J lost 6; bases outside the gene matches: 5. The length of the CDR3 is 13 residues. Here the CDR3 DNA reads TGCAGTGCTAGAGGTCTGACAGGGCATGGCTACACCTTC. Translated, it gives CSARGLTGHGYTF.

This clonotype showed up many times. V gene TRBV20-1 combines with J gene TRBJ2-7, with D possibly TRBD2 on 6 matching bases. CDR1 is DFQATT, CDR2 SNEGSKA, per germline (reference sequence). There are 16 residues in the CDR3. V was cut by 3 bases and J by 2 bases, with 20 bases left in between. CDR3 bases: TGCAGTGCTAGGGGTTCAGAGGGAGGACTCGCCTACGAGCAGTACTTC. Translated: CSARGSEGGLAYEQYF.

This clonotype has a count of ten or more. The rearrangement uses TRBV4-1 and TRBJ2-5; D ambiguous. V lost 0 bases and J 8 bases, leaving 16 bases between the germline ends. CDR3 length equals 15 residues. Germline lookup yields CDR1 MGHRA and CDR2 YSYEKL. As DNA, the CDR3 is TGCGCCAGCAGCCAAGAGAGAGACCGTGGGCGAACCCAGTACTTC. It codes for CASSQERDRGRTQYF.

The rearrangement joins TRBV10-3 to TRBJ1-4; TRBD1 might be the D (5 bases). The V end lost 4 bases, the J end lost 8 bases, and 20 bases lay between the germline ends. The CDR3 runs to 16 residues. Germline assignment: CDR1 ENHRY and CDR2 SYGVKD. CDR3 protein: CAISASGTLPKEKLFF. CDR3 coding DNA: TGTGCCATCAGTGCTAGTGGGACCCTACCGAAGGAAAAACTGTTTTTT.

Many counts were recorded for this clonotype. The chain is built from TRBV7-8 and TRBJ2-7; D gene ambiguous. This CDR3 has 15 amino acids. Trimming stripped 7 bases from V and 1 base from J, with 17 bases between. CDR1 is SGHVS and CDR2 is FQNEAQ in the germline V gene. The chain's CDR3 is CASTLSRTDSYEQYF. CDR3 coding DNA: TGTGCCAGCACCCTATCTAGGACGGATTCCTACGAGCAGTACTTC. Combining the CDR3 with reference TRBV7-8 and TRBJ2-7 gives the whole variable domain GAGVSQSPRYKVAKRGQDVALRCDPISGHVSLFWYQQALGQGPEFLTYFQNEAQLDKSGLPSDRFFAERPEGSVSTLKIQRTQQEDSAVYLCASTLSRTDSYEQYFGPGTRLTVT.

This clonotype was detected ten times or more. This CDR3 is CASGPPPEEQETQYF. The CDR3 DNA reads as TGTGCTAGTGGTCCCCCACCGGAGGAGCAAGAGACCCAGTACTTC. V usage is TRBV12-5 and J usage is TRBJ2-5, with D perhaps matching TRBD2 (5 bases). Germline V gives CDR1 LGHNT, CDR2 FRNRAP. The CDR3 sequence is 15 residues long. Trimming took 5 bases from V and 2 from J, leaving 15 bases between them.

V is TRBV19 and J is TRBJ2-6; 9 bases are shared with TRBD1. The CDR3 is 17 amino acids. Germline-derived CDR1 and CDR2 are LNHDA and SQIVND (reference sequence). V dropped 6 bases and J dropped 4; count of bases not matched to a gene: 10. CDR3 region: CASRLGQGLLGANVLTF. DNA of the CDR3: TGTGCCAGTAGGCTGGGACAGGGTCTACTGGGGGCCAACGTCCTGACTTTC.

This clonotype was seen a handful of times. The CDR3 DNA follows: TGTGCCAGCAGTTCCGTATATAGCAATCAGCCCCAGCATTTT. Encoded protein: CASSSVYSNQPQHF. The genes are TRBV27 and TRBJ1-5; D not certain. This CDR3 has 14 residues. Germline lookup yields CDR1 MNHEY and CDR2 SMNVEV (reference sequence). V gave up 4 bases and J gave up 0 bases, with 7 bases separating them.

This clonotype was counted once. The genes are TRBV7-9 and TRBJ2-7; D is possibly TRBD1 or TRBD2 (5 bases each). CDR1 SEHNR and CDR2 FQNEAQ come from the germline V gene (reference sequence). Trimming took off 7 bases at V and 7 bases at J, with 17 bases between the two ends. CDR3 length: 13 residues. The CDR3 here is CASIPGRGGEQYF. In DNA, the CDR3 is TGTGCCAGCATCCCGGGAAGGGGCGGTGAGCAGTACTTC.

The chain has TRBV18 and TRBJ2-7; TRBD2 might be the D (5 bases). Germline assignment: CDR1 KGHSH and CDR2 LQKENI. The V and J ends lost 2 bases and 5 bases respectively, with 25 bases between them. This CDR3 is 18 amino acids long. CDR3 protein: CASSPDGRRVGRTHEQYF. In DNA form, the CDR3 reads TGTGCCAGCTCACCAGACGGCCGTAGGGTAGGGAGAACCCACGAGCAGTACTTC.

To note about this clonotype: This may arise from a read error, as a much more abundant clone is one base away. This chain connects TRBV5-1 to TRBJ2-5; D unclear. Germline V lookup: CDR1 SGHRS, CDR2 YFSETQ. CDR3 size: 15 residues. This CDR3 reads CASKSRTEVQEPQYF. The CDR3 bases are TGCGCCAGTAAATCCAGGACGGAAGTACAAGAGCCCCAGTACTTC.

This clonotype has only one observation. This chain joins TRBV5-1 and TRBJ2-3, with 8 bases that match TRBD2. Germline V gene lookup returns CDR1 SGHRS and CDR2 YFSETQ. The ends lost 0 bases at V and 1 base at J; junction bases unmatched: 7. CDR3 size: 17 residues. CDR3 loop: CASSLATSAGGTDTQYF. Here the CDR3 DNA reads TGCGCCAGCAGCTTGGCGACTAGCGCAGGAGGCACAGATACGCAGTATTTT.

This clonotype was counted at least ten times. This chain joins TRBV30 and TRBJ1-2; no clear D. Germline CDR1 reads GTSNPN; CDR2 reads SVGIG (reference sequence). There are 11 residues in the CDR3. V was pared by 4 bases and J by 4 bases, with 7 bases between. The CDR3 here is CAWTVGYGYTF. The CDR3 DNA reads as TGTGCCTGGACGGTGGGCTATGGCTACACCTTC.

J is TRBJ2-1 and V is TRBV15; TRBD2 agrees at 9 bases. V was pared by 0 bases and J by 4 bases, with 4 bases of the junction left unmatched. Germline values: CDR1 LNHNV, CDR2 YYDKDF (reference sequence). This CDR3 region has 16 residues. CDR3 nucleotides: TGTGCCACCAGCAGAGATAGGGCGGGAGGGTACAATGAGCAGTTCTTC. Encoded protein: CATSRDRAGGYNEQFF.

In its sample, this clonotype was seen many times. The chain combines TRBV12-3 or TRBV12-4 with TRBJ2-7; D may be TRBD1 or TRBD2 (5 bases each). V was shortened by 3 bases and J by 3 bases, with 9 bases between the two germline ends. CDR3 length equals 13 residues. The CDR3 loop is CASSFGADYEQYF. CDR3 DNA: TGTGCCAGCAGTTTCGGGGCAGACTACGAGCAGTACTTC.

This clonotype came up many times. This chain uses TRBV4-1 with TRBJ2-5; tentatively, D is TRBD1 (6 bases). Germline CDR1 MGHRA, CDR2 YSYEKL. V was pared by 0 bases and J by 1 base, with 6 bases between. CDR3 length: 14 residues. The CDR3 DNA follows: TGCGCCAGCAGCCAAGAGGACAGCCAAGAGACCCAGTACTTC. Translation: CASSQEDSQETQYF.

Comment on this clonotype: The missing conserved phenylalanine or tryptophan at the end of this CDR3 makes a read error likely. The chain couples TRBV6-2 or TRBV6-3 to TRBJ2-5, with D tentatively TRBD2 (6 bases). Trimming pared 5 bases from V and 5 bases from J, leaving 12 bases between. The CDR3 contains 13 residues. Germline CDR1 reads MNHEY; CDR2 reads SVGEGT. The CDR3 bases are TGTGCCAGCAGTCCCGGGACTGGGGAGACCCAGTACCTC. It codes for CASSPGTGETQYL.

The chain is built from TRBV7-3 and TRBJ2-7; D call uncertain. Trimming took off 1 base at V and 5 bases at J, with 12 bases between the two ends. The germline V gene has CDR1 SGHTA and CDR2 FQGTGA. CDR3 size: 14 residues. The CDR3 region is CASSLKRGGDEQYF. The CDR3 DNA reads TGTGCCAGCAGCTTAAAAAGAGGTGGGGACGAGCAGTACTTC.

This clonotype has at least ten counts. This sequence joins TRBV7-9 and TRBJ1-6; D is perhaps TRBD1 (5 bases). V lost 2 bases, J lost 9 bases, and 8 bases lay in between. The germline V gene has CDR1 SEHNR and CDR2 FQNEAQ (reference sequence). There are 13 residues in the CDR3. Here the CDR3 reads CASSLQGGSPLHF. The CDR3 nucleotides read TGTGCCAGCAGCTTACAGGGCGGTTCACCCCTCCACTTT. The variable domain in full, completed from reference TRBV7-9 and TRBJ1-6, reads DTGVSQNPRHKITKRGQNVTFRCDPISEHNRLYWYRQTLGQGPEFLTYFQNEAQLEKSRLLSDRFSAERPKGSFSTLEIQRTEQGDSAMYLCASSLQGGSPLHFGNGTRLTVT.

CDR3 loop: CASSRGTGRSSGNTGELFF. In DNA, the CDR3 is TGTGCCAGCAGCCGTGGGACAGGGAGGAGTAGCGGCAACACCGGGGAGCTGTTTTTT. The rearrangement joins TRBV5-8 to TRBJ2-2, with 9 bases identical to TRBD1. The CDR3 contains 19 residues. V gave up 4 bases and J gave up 2 bases; unmatched junction bases: 15. Looked up from germline, CDR1 is SGHTS and CDR2 is YDEGEE.